This T cell receptor (beta chain) comes out of a study of T cells in Graves' hyperthyroidism and ophthalmopathy. Template material for amplifying TCR beta CDR3 regions consisted of RNA transcripts. In the first-round RT-PCR of the TCR CDR3, the HTBI primer set was used. One entry per CDR3 protein results from TCRdb running MiXCR on the multiplex PCR reads. The table has roughly 180,000 distinct CDR3 sequences, about 17% seen once. The ends were cut back, 6 bases at V and 1 base at J, with 13 bases in the middle. This CDR3 spans 14 amino acids. Germline values: CDR1 SNHLY, CDR2 FYNNEI. General study findings and limits: A 13 V-J signature model discriminated ophthalmopathy versus stable hyperthyroidism.

Details on this clonotype: What it binds is unknown.

Stable Graves' hyperthyroidism denoted no ophthalmopathy progression over 18 months. Patients having uncontrolled infection, another autoimmune disease, pregnancy or lactation were not included. The source of the PBMCs was less than 12 ml of fresh peripheral blood. The sequence was obtained from a woman aged 50 to 65 with Graves' hyperthyroidism. The sample taken for sequencing was blood. This chain uses TRBV2 with TRBJ2-7; D remains unclear. The CDR3 sequence is CASRRLVSSYEQYF. The CDR3 DNA is TGTGCCAGCAGAAGACTGGTTAGTTCCTACGAGCAGTACTTC.